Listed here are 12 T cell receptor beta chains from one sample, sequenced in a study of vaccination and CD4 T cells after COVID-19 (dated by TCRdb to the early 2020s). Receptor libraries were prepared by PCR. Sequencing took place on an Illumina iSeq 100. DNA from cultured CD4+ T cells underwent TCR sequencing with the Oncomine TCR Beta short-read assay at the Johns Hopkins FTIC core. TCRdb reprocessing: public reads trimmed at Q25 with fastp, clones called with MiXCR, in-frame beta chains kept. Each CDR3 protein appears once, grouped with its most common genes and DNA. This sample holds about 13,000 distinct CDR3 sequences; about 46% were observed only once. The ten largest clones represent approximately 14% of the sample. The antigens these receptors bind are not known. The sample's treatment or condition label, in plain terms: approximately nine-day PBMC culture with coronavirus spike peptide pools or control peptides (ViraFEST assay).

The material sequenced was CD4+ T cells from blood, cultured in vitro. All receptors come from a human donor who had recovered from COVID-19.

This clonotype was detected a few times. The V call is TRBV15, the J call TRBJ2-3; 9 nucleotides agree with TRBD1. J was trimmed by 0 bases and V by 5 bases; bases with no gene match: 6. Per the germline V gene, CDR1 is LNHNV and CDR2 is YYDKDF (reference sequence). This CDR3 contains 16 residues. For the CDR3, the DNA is TGTGCCACCAGCGGTGGGACAGGGACTAGCACAGATACGCAGTATTTT. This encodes CATSGGTGTSTDTQYF.

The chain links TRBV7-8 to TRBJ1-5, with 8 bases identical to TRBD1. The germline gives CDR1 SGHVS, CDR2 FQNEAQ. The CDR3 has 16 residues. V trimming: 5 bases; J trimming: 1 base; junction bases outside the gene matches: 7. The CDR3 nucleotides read TGTGCCAGCAGCCCTAGGACAGGGTTGAGCAATCAGCCCCAGCATTTT. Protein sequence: CASSPRTGLSNQPQHF. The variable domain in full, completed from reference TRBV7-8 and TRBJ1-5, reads GAGVSQSPRYKVAKRGQDVALRCDPISGHVSLFWYQQALGQGPEFLTYFQNEAQLDKSGLPSDRFFAERPEGSVSTLKIQRTQQEDSAVYLCASSPRTGLSNQPQHFGDGTRLSIL.

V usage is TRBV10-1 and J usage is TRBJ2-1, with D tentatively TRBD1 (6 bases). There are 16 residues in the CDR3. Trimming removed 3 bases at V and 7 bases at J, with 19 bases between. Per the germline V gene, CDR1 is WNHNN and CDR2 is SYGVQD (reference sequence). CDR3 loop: CASSDFGEQGGNEQFF. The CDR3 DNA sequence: TGCGCCAGCAGTGATTTTGGGGAACAAGGGGGAAATGAGCAGTTCTTC.

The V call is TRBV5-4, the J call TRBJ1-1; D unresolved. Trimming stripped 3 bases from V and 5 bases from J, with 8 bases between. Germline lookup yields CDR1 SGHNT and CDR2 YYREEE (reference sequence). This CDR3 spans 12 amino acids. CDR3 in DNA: TGTGCCAGCAGCTCCCCCAGTACTGAAGCTTTCTTT. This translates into CASSSPSTEAFF.

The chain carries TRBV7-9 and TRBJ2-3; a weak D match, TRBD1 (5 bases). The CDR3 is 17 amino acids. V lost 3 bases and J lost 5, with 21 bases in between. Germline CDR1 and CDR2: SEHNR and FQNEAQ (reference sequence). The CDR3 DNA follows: TGTGCCAGCAGCTTGCACCCGAGTCCAGGGATAGGAGATACGCAGTATTTT. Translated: CASSLHPSPGIGDTQYF.

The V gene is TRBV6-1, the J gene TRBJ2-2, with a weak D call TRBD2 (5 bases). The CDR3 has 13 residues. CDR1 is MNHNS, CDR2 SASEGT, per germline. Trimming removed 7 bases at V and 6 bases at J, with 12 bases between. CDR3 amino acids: CASNPGKPGELFF. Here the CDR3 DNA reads TGTGCCAGCAACCCCGGGAAGCCCGGGGAGCTGTTTTTT.

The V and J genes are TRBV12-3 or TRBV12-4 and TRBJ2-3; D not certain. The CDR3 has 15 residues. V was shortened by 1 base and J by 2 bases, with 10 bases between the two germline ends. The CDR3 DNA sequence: TGTGCCAGCAGTTTAGGGACCCTCAACACAGATACGCAGTATTTT. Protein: CASSLGTLNTDTQYF.

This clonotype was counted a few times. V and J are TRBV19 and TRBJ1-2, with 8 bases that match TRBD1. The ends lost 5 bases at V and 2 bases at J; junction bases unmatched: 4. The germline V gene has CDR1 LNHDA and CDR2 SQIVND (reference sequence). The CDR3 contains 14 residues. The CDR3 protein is CASSPRTGNYGYTF. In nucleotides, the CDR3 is TGTGCCAGTAGTCCACGGACAGGGAACTATGGCTACACCTTC.

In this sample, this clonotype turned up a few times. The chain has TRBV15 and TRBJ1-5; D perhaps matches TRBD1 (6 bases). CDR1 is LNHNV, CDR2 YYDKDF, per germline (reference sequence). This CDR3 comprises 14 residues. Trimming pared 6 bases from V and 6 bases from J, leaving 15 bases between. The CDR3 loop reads CATRREGGGQPQHF. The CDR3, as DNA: TGTGCCACCAGACGGGAGGGGGGAGGTCAGCCCCAGCATTTT.

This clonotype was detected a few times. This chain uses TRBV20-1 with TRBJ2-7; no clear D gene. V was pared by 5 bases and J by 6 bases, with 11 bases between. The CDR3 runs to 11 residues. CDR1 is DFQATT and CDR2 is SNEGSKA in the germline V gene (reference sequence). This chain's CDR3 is CSARTLTEQYF. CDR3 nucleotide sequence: TGCAGTGCTCGGACCCTAACCGAGCAGTACTTC.

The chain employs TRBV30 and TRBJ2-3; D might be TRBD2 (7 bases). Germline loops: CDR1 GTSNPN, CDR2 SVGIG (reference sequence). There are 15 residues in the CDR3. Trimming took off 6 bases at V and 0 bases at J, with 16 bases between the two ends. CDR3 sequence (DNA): TGTGCCTGCTCGCCGCGGGGGCTGAGCACAGATACGCAGTATTTT. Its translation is CACSPRGLSTDTQYF. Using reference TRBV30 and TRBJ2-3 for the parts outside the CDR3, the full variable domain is SQTIHQWPATLVQPVGSPLSLECTVEGTSNPNLYWYRQAAGRGLQLLFYSVGIGQISSEVPQNLSASRPQDRQFILSSKKLLLSDSGFYLCACSPRGLSTDTQYFGPGTRLTVL.

The CDR3 here is CASSPYNSPLHF. DNA for the CDR3: TGTGCCAGCAGCCCCTATAATTCACCCCTCCACTTT. The chain uses TRBV7-2 and TRBJ1-6; unclear D gene. V shed 5 bases and J shed 2 bases, with 1 base lying between them. Germline-derived CDR1 and CDR2 are SGHTA and FQGNSA. This CDR3 comprises 12 residues.